The next 20 T cell receptor beta chains were all read from a single sample in a study of T cells after yellow fever vaccination. TCRdb re-called the 5' RACE reads with MiXCR, one entry per CDR3 protein. Counted here are under 550,000 distinct CDR3 sequences, 20% to 25% occurring once; the ten biggest clones make up roughly 16%. This specimen was PBMCs, taken 21 days after the first yellow fever vaccination. The receptors stem from a young man who received the YFV17D yellow fever vaccine.

This chain joins TRBV20-1 and TRBJ1-5; 7 bases agree with TRBD1. With V trimmed by 5 bases and J by 1 base, 17 bases remained unmatched. The germline CDR1 and CDR2 sequences are DFQATT and SNEGSKA (reference sequence). The CDR3 covers 18 residues. CDR3 DNA sequence: TGCAGTGCTGATTACGGGACAGTATCTGGGCTGAGCAATCAGCCCCAGCATTTT. Translation: CSADYGTVSGLSNQPQHF.

This clonotype has a handful of counts. The chain has TRBV12-5 and TRBJ2-1; no clear D gene. The CDR3 loop spans 14 amino acids. Germline assignment: CDR1 LGHNT and CDR2 FRNRAP. V lost 5 bases to trimming and J lost 5 bases, with 13 bases between them. The CDR3 here is CASGPPTIDNEQFF. For the CDR3, the DNA is TGTGCTAGTGGTCCCCCGACGATCGACAATGAGCAGTTCTTC.

V and J are TRBV3-1 and TRBJ2-3, with 11 bases identical to TRBD2. With 0 bases clipped from V and 3 bases from J, the junction kept 5 bases outside the gene matches. Germline CDR1 reads LGHDT; CDR2 reads YNNKEL (reference sequence). This CDR3 is 17 amino acids long. This CDR3 is CASSQDWLAGGTDTQYF. The CDR3 coding sequence is TGTGCCAGCAGCCAAGATTGGCTAGCGGGGGGAACAGATACGCAGTATTTT.

The gene calls are TRBV7-3 and TRBJ2-1; 7 bases agree with TRBD1. With V trimmed by 1 base and J by 3 bases, 3 bases remained unmatched. Germline CDR1 and CDR2: SGHTA and FQGTGA. The CDR3 runs 15 residues. CDR3 protein: CASSLSRTGYNEQFF. The CDR3 region has the DNA TGTGCCAGCAGCTTAAGCCGGACAGGCTACAATGAGCAGTTCTTC.

This clonotype has only a few counts. The V call is TRBV5-1, the J call TRBJ2-1; tentative D call: TRBD1 (6 bases). Germline V CDR1 and CDR2: SGHRS, YFSETQ. The CDR3 covers 15 residues. The V and J ends lost 5 bases and 9 bases respectively, with 21 bases between them. Here the CDR3 DNA reads TGCGCCAGCAGACCAACAGGGATTGCTGGCGGTGAGCAGTTCTTC. It specifies CASRPTGIAGGEQFF.

The V and J genes are TRBV27 and TRBJ1-2, with 7 bases aligning to TRBD1. Germline V lookup: CDR1 MNHEY, CDR2 SMNVEV (reference sequence). V dropped 4 bases and J dropped 4; count of bases not matched to a gene: 3. This CDR3 region has 13 residues. The CDR3 spells CASSSPGGYGYTF. CDR3 nucleotides: TGTGCCAGCAGTTCCCCAGGGGGCTATGGCTACACCTTC.

The chain recombines TRBV14 with TRBJ2-7; 11 bases are shared with TRBD2. The CDR3 is 15 amino acids. CDR1 and CDR2 (germline): SGHDN, FVKESK. Trimming at V came to 3 bases and at J to 3 bases, leaving 4 bases not matched to a gene. The CDR3 loop is CASSHAGTSGYEQYF. DNA of the CDR3: TGTGCCAGCAGCCACGCCGGGACTAGCGGCTACGAGCAGTACTTC.

The rearrangement joins TRBV7-8 to TRBJ1-2; TRBD1 matches 7 bases. Germline assignment: CDR1 SGHVS and CDR2 FQNEAQ. V shed 7 bases, J shed 7 bases, and the junction held 3 bases outside the gene matches. CDR3 length: 11 residues. The CDR3 nucleotides read TGTGCCAGCAAGGGGGCTTCTGGCTACACCTTC. Translating gives CASKGASGYTF.

At least ten counts were recorded for this clonotype. The V call is TRBV7-8, the J call TRBJ1-5; 7 bases line up with TRBD1. Germline assignment: CDR1 SGHVS and CDR2 FQNEAQ. V gave up 5 bases and J gave up 5 bases; unmatched junction bases: 3. This CDR3 contains 13 residues. In DNA form, the CDR3 reads TGTGCCAGCAGCCGCACAGGGGATCAGCCCCAGCATTTT. Translated: CASSRTGDQPQHF.

This clonotype showed up just a few times. This chain connects TRBV5-1 to TRBJ2-3, with 10 bases matching TRBD1. V shed 5 bases, J shed 1 base, and the junction held 7 bases outside the gene matches. CDR3 length equals 16 residues. In germline, CDR1 is SGHRS, CDR2 YFSETQ. The CDR3 is CASRTGDRGGTDTQYF. Here the CDR3 DNA reads TGCGCCAGCAGGACCGGGGACAGGGGAGGCACAGATACGCAGTATTTT.

V gene TRBV6-2 or TRBV6-3 combines with J gene TRBJ2-7; 7 nucleotides align to TRBD2. Germline V lookup: CDR1 MNHEY, CDR2 SVGEGT. The length of the CDR3 is 13 residues. Trimming removed 5 bases from V and 0 bases from J; junction bases left unmatched: 1. CDR3 region: CASSRDYSYEQYV. In nucleotides, the CDR3 is TGTGCCAGCAGTCGGGACTACTCCTACGAGCAGTACGTC.

The chain uses TRBV5-1 and TRBJ1-1; no clear D gene. The CDR3 is 14 residues long. Germline V gene sequence: CDR1 SGHRS, CDR2 YFSETQ. Trimming took 7 bases from V and 1 from J, leaving 14 bases between them. The CDR3 bases are TGCGCCAGCCGGGTGAGCCATGGGAACACTGAAGCTTTCTTT. Translation gives CASRVSHGNTEAFF. Full variable domain (remainder filled in from reference TRBV5-1 and TRBJ1-1): KAGVTQTPRYLIKTRGQQVTLSCSPISGHRSVSWYQQTPGQGLQFLFEYFSETQRNKGNFPGRFSGRQFSNSRSEMNVSTLELGDSALYLCASRVSHGNTEAFFGQGTRLTVV.

The sample holds a few counts of this clonotype. The chain uses TRBV4-3 and TRBJ2-3; 8 nucleotides line up with TRBD2. Germline V gives CDR1 LGHNA, CDR2 YSLEER. V trimming: 2 bases; J trimming: 6 bases; junction bases outside the gene matches: 10. This CDR3 comprises 16 residues. The CDR3 DNA is TGCGCCAGCAGCCAATCCCTTCCGGCTAGCGGGGATACGCAGTATTTT. It is translated as CASSQSLPASGDTQYF.

The V gene is TRBV20-1, the J gene TRBJ2-7, with TRBD1 matching 8 bases. CDR3 length equals 14 residues. Germline CDR1 and CDR2: DFQATT and SNEGSKA (reference sequence). V dropped 3 bases and J dropped 0; count of bases not matched to a gene: 4. The CDR3: CSARQTGASYEQYF. Here the CDR3 DNA reads TGCAGTGCTAGGCAGACAGGGGCCTCCTACGAGCAGTACTTC.

The chain uses TRBV5-1 and TRBJ1-1, with D perhaps matching TRBD1 (5 bases). Germline CDR1 reads SGHRS; CDR2 reads YFSETQ. Trimming took 1 base from V and 5 from J, leaving 9 bases between them. The CDR3 consists of 13 residues. CDR3 loop: CASSLPGKTEAFF. The CDR3 DNA follows: TGCGCCAGCAGCTTGCCAGGGAAGACTGAAGCTTTCTTT.

The J gene is TRBJ2-3, the V gene TRBV6-2 or TRBV6-3; TRBD1 might be the D (5 bases). CDR1 is MNHEY and CDR2 is SVGEGT in the germline V gene. The CDR3 length is 15 residues. Trimming left V 4 bases short and J 4 bases short, with 15 bases between. CDR3 sequence (DNA): TGTGCCAGCAGTTCCCGGACACGGGCCCCAGATACGCAGTATTTT. Its protein product is CASSSRTRAPDTQYF.

J is TRBJ2-5 and V is TRBV19; D is possibly TRBD1 (5 bases). V was shortened by 3 bases and J by 1 base, with 9 bases between the two germline ends. The V gene's germline CDR1 is LNHDA and CDR2 SQIVND (reference sequence). The CDR3 spans 14 residues. The CDR3 DNA reads as TGTGCCAGTAGTATGATCGACAGCCAAGAGACCCAGTACTTC. Its translation: CASSMIDSQETQYF.

The chain joins TRBV4-2 to TRBJ2-1; perhaps D is TRBD1 or TRBD2 (5 bases each). CDR3 length: 16 amino acids. CDR1 and CDR2 (germline): LGHNA, YNFKEQ. Trimming took 1 base from V and 8 from J, leaving 18 bases between them. The CDR3 region is CASSQGASLGVDEQFF. DNA for the CDR3: TGTGCCAGCAGCCAAGGTGCGAGTTTGGGGGTAGATGAGCAGTTCTTC.

This clonotype was observed a handful of times. The junction does not match germline at one end; this may be a read error. This chain connects TRBV12-3 or TRBV12-4 to TRBJ1-5, with 7 bases identical to TRBD1. The CDR3 is 11 amino acids. The CDR3 sequence is CASSKGTVVGF. The CDR3 nucleotides read TGTGCCAGCAGTAAAGGGACAGTTGTAGGATTT.

The gene calls are TRBV19 and TRBJ2-4; D may match TRBD1 or TRBD2 (5 bases each). With 2 bases removed from V and 1 base from J, the gap between germline ends came to 12 bases. Germline lookup yields CDR1 LNHDA and CDR2 SQIVND (reference sequence). This CDR3 region has 16 residues. Here the CDR3 reads CASSIRFWGAKNIQYF. The CDR3 DNA is TGTGCCAGTAGTATACGATTTTGGGGGGCCAAAAACATTCAGTACTTC. The variable domain in full, completed from reference TRBV19 and TRBJ2-4, reads DGGITQSPKYLFRKEGQNVTLSCEQNLNHDAMYWYRQDPGQGLRLIYYSQIVNDFQKGDIAEGYSVSREKKESFPLTVTSAQKNPTAFYLCASSIRFWGAKNIQYFGAGTRLSVL.